These 22 T cell receptor beta chains originate from one sample sequenced in a study of T cell responses to AZD1222 COVID-19 vaccine. The method was immunoSEQ multiplex PCR; TCRdb's version includes in-frame clones alone and lacks a portion of them. The table includes 150,000 or so clones, more than 80% detected once. The sequencing here drew on peripheral blood, taken on day 0 of MenACWY control vaccination. These receptors came from an adult in good health.

This chain links TRBV5-1 with TRBJ2-5; D is perhaps TRBD2 (6 bases). Germline V gives CDR1 SGHRS, CDR2 YFSETQ. V lost 9 bases and J lost 0, with 9 bases in between. The CDR3 is 12 amino acids. The CDR3 protein is CATRRDQETQYF. The CDR3 region has the DNA TGCGCCACTAGGAGGGACCAAGAGACCCAGTACTTC.

The chain recombines TRBV28 with TRBJ1-5; 9 nucleotides match TRBD1. The germline V gene has CDR1 MDHEN and CDR2 SYDVKM. The ends lost 8 bases at V and 0 bases at J; junction bases unmatched: 14. The CDR3 is 18 residues long. The CDR3 spells CASGVPGQGHYSNQPQHF. CDR3 sequence (DNA): TGTGCCAGCGGAGTTCCGGGACAGGGACATTATAGCAATCAGCCCCAGCATTTT.

The V and J genes are TRBV6-2 or TRBV6-3 and TRBJ1-3; D is unclear. CDR3 length: 12 residues. The V and J ends lost 2 bases and 10 bases respectively, with 9 bases between them. CDR1 and CDR2 (germline): MNHEY, SVGEGT. The chain's CDR3 is CASSYGVGTIYF. The CDR3 DNA sequence: TGTGCCAGCAGTTACGGAGTGGGGACCATATATTTT.

V usage is TRBV14 and J usage is TRBJ2-7, with 8 bases fitting TRBD2. CDR3 length: 14 residues. The trim removed 6 bases at V and 9 bases at J, leaving 13 bases unmatched. Germline V gene sequence: CDR1 SGHDN, CDR2 FVKESK. CDR3 in DNA: TGTGCCAGCAGTACTCGGGGACTAGTGGATGCGCAGTACTTC. Encoded protein: CASSTRGLVDAQYF. Looking up the rest from reference TRBV14 and TRBJ2-7 gives the full variable domain: EAGVTQFPSHSVIEKGQTVTLRCDPISGHDNLYWYRRVMGKEIKFLLHFVKESKQDESGMPNNRFLAERTGGTYSTLKVQPAELEDSGVYFCASSTRGLVDAQYFGPGTRLTVT.

The genes are TRBV7-2 and TRBJ1-1, with D perhaps matching TRBD1 (6 bases). Germline V gene lookup returns CDR1 SGHTA and CDR2 FQGNSA. The CDR3 is made up of 16 amino acids. V lost 2 bases to trimming and J lost 5 bases, with 18 bases between them. The CDR3 spells CASSLLGSGVDTEAFF. CDR3 nucleotide sequence: TGTGCCAGCAGCTTATTGGGGTCAGGGGTGGATACTGAAGCTTTCTTT.

This chain joins TRBV28 and TRBJ2-7, with 9 bases matching TRBD2. Unmatched junction bases numbered 8, after V lost 4 bases and J lost 1 base. This CDR3 comprises 16 residues. Germline CDR1 reads MDHEN; CDR2 reads SYDVKM. CDR3 sequence: CASSSSIAGESYEQYF. The CDR3, as DNA: TGTGCCAGCAGTTCCTCGATAGCGGGGGAATCCTACGAGCAGTACTTC.

This chain uses TRBV30 with TRBJ2-7, with 9 bases lining up with TRBD2. Trimming cost V 0 bases and J 6 bases; bases outside gene matches: 3. The CDR3 runs to 13 residues. The germline CDR1 and CDR2 sequences are GTSNPN and SVGIG (reference sequence). In nucleotides, the CDR3 is TGTGCCTGGAGTGTAGCGGGAGGCGGCGAGCAGTACTTC. It codes for CAWSVAGGGEQYF.

The chain links TRBV12-5 to TRBJ2-3, with a tentative D call TRBD2 (6 bases). V shed 2 bases and J shed 0 bases, with 9 bases lying between them. The CDR3 extends over 15 amino acids. Germline V gene lookup returns CDR1 LGHNT and CDR2 FRNRAP. The CDR3 sequence: CASGLQRVSTDTQYF. CDR3 in DNA: TGTGCTAGTGGTTTGCAGCGGGTCAGCACAGATACGCAGTATTTT.

The chain uses TRBV14 and TRBJ1-3; D gene unclear. The V end was cut by 6 bases, the J end by 1 base, with 7 bases between. CDR3 length: 13 residues. Germline V lookup: CDR1 SGHDN, CDR2 FVKESK. The CDR3 DNA sequence: TGTGCCAGCAGGGTCTCGTCTGGAAACACCATATATTTT. Translation: CASRVSSGNTIYF.

This clone was counted only a few times. This chain links TRBV5-4 with TRBJ2-7, with a possible D match to TRBD2 (6 bases). The CDR3 totals 14 residues. With 3 bases removed from V and 2 bases from J, the gap between germline ends came to 12 bases. CDR1 and CDR2 (germline): SGHNT, YYREEE (reference sequence). CDR3 nucleotide sequence: TGTGCCAGCAGCTCCGGGACTGATACCTACGAGCAGTACTTC. Translating it yields CASSSGTDTYEQYF.

This rearrangement joins TRBV4-3 to TRBJ1-2, with D perhaps TRBD1 (5 bases). The CDR3 has 16 amino acids. V gave up 4 bases and J gave up 5 bases, with 20 bases separating them. The germline gives CDR1 LGHNA, CDR2 YSLEER. The CDR3 coding sequence is TGCGCCAGCAGCCCGCAGCTGCAGGGAAGGAGTTATGGCTACACCTTC. Protein: CASSPQLQGRSYGYTF.

The genes are TRBV11-2 and TRBJ1-1, with 7 nucleotides matching TRBD1. The CDR3 length is 11 residues. The trim removed 6 bases at V and 7 bases at J, leaving 2 bases unmatched. The germline V gene encodes CDR1 SGHAT and CDR2 FQNNGV. In DNA, the CDR3 is TGTGCCAGCAGTCGGGACAGTGAAGCTTTCTTT. Its translation is CASSRDSEAFF.

This chain uses TRBV7-9 with TRBJ2-1, with TRBD2 matching 8 bases. The CDR3 consists of 16 residues. With V trimmed by 5 bases and J by 4 bases, 10 bases remained unmatched. The germline V gene encodes CDR1 SEHNR and CDR2 FQNEAQ (reference sequence). CDR3 region: CASSLTAGGGYNEQFF. The CDR3 nucleotides read TGTGCCAGCAGCCTCACCGCGGGGGGTGGGTACAATGAGCAGTTCTTC.

This clone was found once. The CDR3 here is CASSLESGTEAFF. CDR3 in DNA: TGTGCCAGCAGCTTAGAATCGGGAACTGAAGCTTTCTTT. This chain uses TRBV7-2 with TRBJ1-1; D gene uncertain. The CDR3 totals 13 residues. Per the germline V gene, CDR1 is SGHTA and CDR2 is FQGNSA. V dropped 1 base and J dropped 5 bases, with 8 bases sitting between them.

The V call is TRBV5-1, the J call TRBJ2-3; 11 bases match TRBD2. The CDR3 has 19 residues. CDR1 and CDR2 (germline): SGHRS, YFSETQ. The J segment lost 0 bases and the V segment lost 3 bases, leaving 12 bases of the junction unmatched. In DNA form, the CDR3 reads TGCGCCAGCAGCTCGCTTACTAGCGGGAGAGTTCCTAGCACAGATACGCAGTATTTT. This sequence encodes CASSSLTSGRVPSTDTQYF.

This clone was seen a few times. The chain uses TRBV7-3 and TRBJ2-1; 11 positions match TRBD2. Trimming removed 5 bases from V and 4 bases from J; junction bases left unmatched: 4. Germline loops: CDR1 SGHTA, CDR2 FQGTGA. There are 15 residues in the CDR3. The chain's CDR3 is CASSQLAGAYNEQFF. The DNA of the CDR3 is TGTGCCAGCAGCCAACTAGCGGGAGCTTACAATGAGCAGTTCTTC.

V usage is TRBV20-1 and J usage is TRBJ1-5, with TRBD1 as a possible D gene (6 bases). CDR3 length: 13 amino acids. V was clipped by 3 bases and J by 4 bases, with 10 bases between them. Germline CDR1 reads DFQATT; CDR2 reads SNEGSKA (reference sequence). DNA of the CDR3: TGCAGTGCTAGTGGGGACACTAATCAGCCCCAGCATTTT. As protein: CSASGDTNQPQHF.

The rearrangement links TRBV15 to TRBJ1-2; TRBD1 matches at 9 bases. The CDR3 contains 14 residues. Germline V lookup: CDR1 LNHNV, CDR2 YYDKDF (reference sequence). The ends lost 2 bases at V and 7 bases at J; junction bases unmatched: 5. The CDR3 sequence: CATSRQQGAGGYTF. The CDR3 region has the DNA TGTGCCACCAGCAGACAACAGGGGGCTGGTGGCTACACCTTC.

This chain joins TRBV27 and TRBJ1-5; D is perhaps TRBD1 (5 bases). Germline V gives CDR1 MNHEY, CDR2 SMNVEV (reference sequence). V was pared by 1 base and J by 1 base, with 5 bases between. CDR3 length: 14 residues. CDR3 nucleotides: TGTGCCAGCAGTTTATGGGGCAGCAATCAGCCCCAGCATTTT. Residues: CASSLWGSNQPQHF.

This clone has a single count. The chain recombines TRBV6-1 with TRBJ1-1; D is unclear. Trimming left V 2 bases short and J 5 bases short, with 6 bases between. Germline V gene sequence: CDR1 MNHNS, CDR2 SASEGT. The CDR3 totals 12 residues. CDR3 in amino acids: CASSELRTEAFF. CDR3 nucleotide sequence: TGTGCCAGCAGTGAACTCAGGACTGAAGCTTTCTTT.

V gene TRBV28 combines with J gene TRBJ1-2; 7 nucleotides match TRBD1. Looked up from germline, CDR1 is MDHEN and CDR2 is SYDVKM. V lost 1 base, J lost 9 bases, and 5 bases stayed unmatched. The CDR3 contains 13 residues. Written as DNA, the CDR3 is TGTGCCAGCAGTTTATATGACAGGGCGAGCTACACCTTC. Protein: CASSLYDRASYTF.

The gene calls are TRBV4-2 and TRBJ2-5; D uncertain. In germline, CDR1 is LGHNA, CDR2 YNFKEQ. This CDR3 has 11 residues. V lost 3 bases to trimming and J lost 4 bases, with 3 bases between them. The CDR3 DNA follows: TGTGCCAGCAGCCAGGCAGAGACCCAGTACTTC. This translates into CASSQAETQYF.